This TCR beta chain came from a study of CD8 T cells in ankylosing spondylitis. Germline CDR1 DFQATT, CDR2 SNEGSKA (reference sequence). The CDR3 runs 13 residues. V lost 3 bases, J lost 7 bases, and 15 bases lay in between. Overall study findings and caveats: Disease-linked clones bore a CD8+ phenotype and were relatively rare in peripheral blood.

TCRdb used MiXCR to reprocess the 5' RACE reads, holding one entry per CDR3 protein. Here the sample spans 250,000 or so distinct CDR3 sequences, 20% to 30% being singletons. This clonotype was seen at least ten times. Antigen unknown. Sequencing was done on a sample of blood, either unsorted or a sorted T cell fraction (not recorded which). The receptor was isolated from a male donor with ankylosing spondylitis or in good health (not recorded which). V is TRBV20-1 and J is TRBJ2-5, with D unresolved. The CDR3 here is CSASEDPTRTQYF. The CDR3 DNA reads TGCAGTGCTAGCGAGGACCCTACGCGGACCCAGTACTTC.